The source of this T cell receptor (beta chain) is a study of beta chain features in type 1 diabetes. Expressed TCRB transcripts were sequenced after all isolated RNA was converted to cDNA. Method: immunoSEQ multiplex PCR; TCRdb's copy keeps in-frame clones and lacks some. Of over 200,000 clones in the sample, roughly 11% were seen once. This clone was seen only a few times. Its antigen is unidentified. Germline V CDR1 and CDR2: KGHSH, LQKENI. The CDR3 is made up of 15 amino acids. Trimming stripped 3 bases from V and 0 bases from J, with 11 bases between. Stem cell-like memory, regulatory, central memory and naive CD4+ cells were sorted via CD45RO/CCR7/CD25/CD127/CD95/CD27. Overall study results and limits: Researchers report that Type 1 diabetes patients had moderately but significantly shorter TCRB CDR3s across all four CD4+ subsets.

The source is a man aged 25 to 45 with type 1 diabetes. The chain joins TRBV18 to TRBJ2-5; possible D gene TRBD2, 7 bases. Sequencing used naive CD4+ T cells from blood. The CDR3 region is CASSPAGAYQETQYF. DNA for the CDR3: TGTGCCAGCTCACCGGCGGGGGCTTACCAAGAGACCCAGTACTTC.